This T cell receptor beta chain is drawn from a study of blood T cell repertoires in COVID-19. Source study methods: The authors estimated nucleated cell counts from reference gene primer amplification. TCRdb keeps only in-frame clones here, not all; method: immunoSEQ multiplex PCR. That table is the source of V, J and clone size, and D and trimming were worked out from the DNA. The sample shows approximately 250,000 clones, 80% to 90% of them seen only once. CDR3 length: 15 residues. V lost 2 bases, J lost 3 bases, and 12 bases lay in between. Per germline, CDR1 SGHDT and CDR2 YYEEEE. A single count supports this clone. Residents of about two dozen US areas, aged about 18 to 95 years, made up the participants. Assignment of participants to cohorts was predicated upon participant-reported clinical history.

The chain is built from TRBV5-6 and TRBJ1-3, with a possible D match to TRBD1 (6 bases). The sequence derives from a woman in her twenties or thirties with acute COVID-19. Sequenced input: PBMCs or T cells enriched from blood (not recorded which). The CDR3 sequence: CASSFWGRFGNTIYF. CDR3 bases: TGTGCCAGCAGCTTTTGGGGGCGGTTTGGAAACACCATATATTTT.